This T cell receptor (beta chain) was recovered during a study of blood T cell repertoires in COVID-19. Whole-study context: Sites in the United States, Italy and Spain provided acute and convalescent COVID-19 samples. T cells, B-cell-depleted T cells, or PBMCs supplied cDNA or gDNA.

In the authors' workflow: Amplification of reference gene primers was used by the study to estimate nucleated cell counts. Using immunoSEQ multiplex PCR, the repertoire was profiled, and TCRdb retains in-frame clones only, with some absent. V, J and clone size are taken as reported in that table, and D and trimming were inferred from the DNA itself. The sample holds some 150,000 clones; around 80% are singletons and the top ten take nearly 10%. The sample consisted of peripheral blood. The clonotype originates from a woman between 45 and 65 years old with acute or convalescent COVID-19.

This chain's CDR3 is CASSPGGANTGELFF. For the CDR3, the DNA is TGTGCCAGCTCCCCAGGGGGCGCAAACACCGGGGAGCTGTTTTTT. The chain joins TRBV18 to TRBJ2-2, with 8 bases matching TRBD1. CDR3 length: 15 residues. Germline values: CDR1 KGHSH, CDR2 LQKENI. V was pared by 6 bases and J by 2 bases, with 5 bases of the junction left unmatched.